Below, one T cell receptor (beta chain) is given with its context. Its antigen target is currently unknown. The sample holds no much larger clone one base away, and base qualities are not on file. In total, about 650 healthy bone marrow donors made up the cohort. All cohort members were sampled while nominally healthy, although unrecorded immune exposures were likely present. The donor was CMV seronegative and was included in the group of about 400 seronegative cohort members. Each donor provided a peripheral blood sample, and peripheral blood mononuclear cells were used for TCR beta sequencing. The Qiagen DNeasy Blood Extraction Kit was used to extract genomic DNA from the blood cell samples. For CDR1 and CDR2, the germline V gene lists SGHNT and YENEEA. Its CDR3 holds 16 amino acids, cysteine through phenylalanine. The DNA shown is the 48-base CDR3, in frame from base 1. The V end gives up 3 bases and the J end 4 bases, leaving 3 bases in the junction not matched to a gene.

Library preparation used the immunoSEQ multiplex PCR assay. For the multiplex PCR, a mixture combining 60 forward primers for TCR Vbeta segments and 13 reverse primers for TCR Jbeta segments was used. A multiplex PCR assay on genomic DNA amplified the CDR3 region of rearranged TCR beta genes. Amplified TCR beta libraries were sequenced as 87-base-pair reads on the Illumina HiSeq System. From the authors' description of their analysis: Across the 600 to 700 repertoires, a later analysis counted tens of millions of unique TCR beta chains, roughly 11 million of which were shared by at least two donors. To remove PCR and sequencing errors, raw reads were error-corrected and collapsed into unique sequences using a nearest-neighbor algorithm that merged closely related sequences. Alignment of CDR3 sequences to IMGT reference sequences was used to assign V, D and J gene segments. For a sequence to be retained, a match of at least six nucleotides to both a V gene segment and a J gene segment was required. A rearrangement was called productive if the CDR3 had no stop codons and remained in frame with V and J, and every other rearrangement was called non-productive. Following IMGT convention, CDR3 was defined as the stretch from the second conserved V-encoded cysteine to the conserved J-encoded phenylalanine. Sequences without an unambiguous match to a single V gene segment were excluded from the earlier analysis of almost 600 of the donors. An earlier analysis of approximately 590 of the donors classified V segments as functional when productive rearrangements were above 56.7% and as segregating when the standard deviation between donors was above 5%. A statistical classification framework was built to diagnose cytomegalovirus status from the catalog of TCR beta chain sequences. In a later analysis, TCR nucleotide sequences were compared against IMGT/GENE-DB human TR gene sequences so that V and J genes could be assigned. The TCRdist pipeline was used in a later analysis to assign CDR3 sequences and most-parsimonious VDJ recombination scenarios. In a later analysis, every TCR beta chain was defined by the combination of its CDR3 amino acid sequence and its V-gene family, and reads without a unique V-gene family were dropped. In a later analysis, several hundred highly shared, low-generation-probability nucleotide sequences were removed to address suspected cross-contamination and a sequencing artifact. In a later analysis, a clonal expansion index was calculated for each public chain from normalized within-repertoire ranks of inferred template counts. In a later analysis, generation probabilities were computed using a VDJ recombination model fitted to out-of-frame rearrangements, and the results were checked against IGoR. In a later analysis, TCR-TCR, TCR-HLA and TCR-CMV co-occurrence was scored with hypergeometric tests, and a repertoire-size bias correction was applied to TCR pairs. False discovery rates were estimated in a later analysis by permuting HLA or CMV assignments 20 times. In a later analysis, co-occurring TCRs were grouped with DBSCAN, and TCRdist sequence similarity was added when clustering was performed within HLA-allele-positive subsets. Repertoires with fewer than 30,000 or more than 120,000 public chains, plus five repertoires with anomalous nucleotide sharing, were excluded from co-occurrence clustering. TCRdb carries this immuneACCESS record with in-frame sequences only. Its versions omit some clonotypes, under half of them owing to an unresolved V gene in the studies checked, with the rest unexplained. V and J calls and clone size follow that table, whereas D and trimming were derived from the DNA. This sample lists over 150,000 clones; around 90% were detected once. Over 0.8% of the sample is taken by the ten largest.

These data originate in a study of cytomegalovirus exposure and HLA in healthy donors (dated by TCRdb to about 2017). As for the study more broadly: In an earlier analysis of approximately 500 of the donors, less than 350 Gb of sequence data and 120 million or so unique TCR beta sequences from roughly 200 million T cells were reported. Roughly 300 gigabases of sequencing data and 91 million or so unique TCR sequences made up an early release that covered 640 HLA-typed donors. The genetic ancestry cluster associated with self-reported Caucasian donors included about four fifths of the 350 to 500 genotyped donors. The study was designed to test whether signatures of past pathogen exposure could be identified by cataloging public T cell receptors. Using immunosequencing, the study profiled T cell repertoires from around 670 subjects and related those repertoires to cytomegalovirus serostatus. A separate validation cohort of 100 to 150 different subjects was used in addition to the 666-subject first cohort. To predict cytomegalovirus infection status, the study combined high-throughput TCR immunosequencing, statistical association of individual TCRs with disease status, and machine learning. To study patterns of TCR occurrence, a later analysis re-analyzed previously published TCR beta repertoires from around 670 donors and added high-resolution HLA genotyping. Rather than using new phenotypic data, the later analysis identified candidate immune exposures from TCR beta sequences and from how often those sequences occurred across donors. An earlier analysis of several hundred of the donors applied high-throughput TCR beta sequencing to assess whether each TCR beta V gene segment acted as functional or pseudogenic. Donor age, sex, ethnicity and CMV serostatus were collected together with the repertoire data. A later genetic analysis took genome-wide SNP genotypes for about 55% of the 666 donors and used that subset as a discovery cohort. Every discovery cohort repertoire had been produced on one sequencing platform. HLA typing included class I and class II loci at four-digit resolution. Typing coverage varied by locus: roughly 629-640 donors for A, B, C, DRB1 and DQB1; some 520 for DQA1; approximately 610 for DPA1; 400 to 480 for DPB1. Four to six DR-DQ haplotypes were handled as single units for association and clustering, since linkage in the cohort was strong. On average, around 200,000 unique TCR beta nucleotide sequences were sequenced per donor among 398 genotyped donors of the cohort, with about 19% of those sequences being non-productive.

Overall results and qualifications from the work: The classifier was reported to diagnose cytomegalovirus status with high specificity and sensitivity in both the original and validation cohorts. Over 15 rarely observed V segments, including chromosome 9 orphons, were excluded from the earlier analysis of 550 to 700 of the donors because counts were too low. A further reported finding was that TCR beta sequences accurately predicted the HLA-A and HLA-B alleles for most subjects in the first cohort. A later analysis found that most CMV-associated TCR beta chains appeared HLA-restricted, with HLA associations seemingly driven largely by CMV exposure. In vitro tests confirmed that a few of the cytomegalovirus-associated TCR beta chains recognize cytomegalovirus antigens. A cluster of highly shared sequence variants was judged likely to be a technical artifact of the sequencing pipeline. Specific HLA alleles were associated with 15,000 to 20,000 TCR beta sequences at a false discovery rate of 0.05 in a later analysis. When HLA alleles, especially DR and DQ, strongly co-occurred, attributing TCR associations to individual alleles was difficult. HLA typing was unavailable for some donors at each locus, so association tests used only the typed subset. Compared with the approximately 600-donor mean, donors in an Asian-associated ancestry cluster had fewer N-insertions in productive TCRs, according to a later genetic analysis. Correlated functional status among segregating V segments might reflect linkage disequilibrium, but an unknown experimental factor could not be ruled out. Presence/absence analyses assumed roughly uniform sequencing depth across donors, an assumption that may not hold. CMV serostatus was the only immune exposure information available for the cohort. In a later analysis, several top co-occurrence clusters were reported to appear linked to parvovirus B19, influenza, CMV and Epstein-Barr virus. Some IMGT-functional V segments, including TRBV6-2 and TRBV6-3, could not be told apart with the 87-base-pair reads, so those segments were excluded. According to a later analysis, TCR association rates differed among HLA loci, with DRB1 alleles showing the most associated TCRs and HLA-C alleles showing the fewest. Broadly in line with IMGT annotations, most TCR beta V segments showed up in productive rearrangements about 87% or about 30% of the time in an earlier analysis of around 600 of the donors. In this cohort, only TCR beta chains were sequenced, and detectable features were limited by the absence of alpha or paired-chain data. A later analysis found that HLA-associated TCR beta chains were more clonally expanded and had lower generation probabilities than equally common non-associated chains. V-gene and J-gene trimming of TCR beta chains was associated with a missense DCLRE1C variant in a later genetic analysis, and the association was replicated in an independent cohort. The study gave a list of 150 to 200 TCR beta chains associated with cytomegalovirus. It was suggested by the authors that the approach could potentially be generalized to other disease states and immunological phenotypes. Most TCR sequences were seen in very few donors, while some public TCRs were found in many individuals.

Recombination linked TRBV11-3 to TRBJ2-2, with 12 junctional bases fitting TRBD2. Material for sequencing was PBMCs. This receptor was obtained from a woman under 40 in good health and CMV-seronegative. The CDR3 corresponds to CASSLTSGSATGELFF. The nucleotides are TGTGCCAGCAGCTTGACTAGCGGGAGTGCCACCGGGGAGCTGTTTTTT.